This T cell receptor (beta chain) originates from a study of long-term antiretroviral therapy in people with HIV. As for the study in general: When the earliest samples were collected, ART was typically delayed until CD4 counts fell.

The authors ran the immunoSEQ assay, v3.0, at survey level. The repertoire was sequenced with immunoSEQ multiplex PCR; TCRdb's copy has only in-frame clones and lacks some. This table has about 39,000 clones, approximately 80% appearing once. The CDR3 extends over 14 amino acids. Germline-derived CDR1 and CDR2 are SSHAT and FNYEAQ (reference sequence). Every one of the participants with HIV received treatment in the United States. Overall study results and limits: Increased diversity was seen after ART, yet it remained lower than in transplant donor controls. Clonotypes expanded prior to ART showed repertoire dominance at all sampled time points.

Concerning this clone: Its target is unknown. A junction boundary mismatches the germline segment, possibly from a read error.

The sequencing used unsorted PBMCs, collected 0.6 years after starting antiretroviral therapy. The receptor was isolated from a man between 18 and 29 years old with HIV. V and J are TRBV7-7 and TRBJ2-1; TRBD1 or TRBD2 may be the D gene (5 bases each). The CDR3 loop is CASSPGTLYNEQFF. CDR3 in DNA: TGTGCTAGCAGCCCCGGGACGCTTTACAATGAGCAGTTCTTC.